A single sample is the source of the 14 T cell receptor beta chains below, sequenced in a study of blood T cell repertoires in COVID-19. TCRdb keeps only in-frame clones here, not all; method: immunoSEQ multiplex PCR. This repertoire shows 300,000 to 400,000 clones, roughly 89% found once; its top ten account for 4.5% to 6.5%. The source material was PBMCs or T cells enriched from blood (not recorded which). The source is a man aged 55 to 70 who had recovered from COVID-19.

V gene TRBV5-3 combines with J gene TRBJ2-2; D is unclear. TRBV5-3 is filed as an ORF, its function uncertain. The V end lost 4 bases, the J end lost 5 bases, and 3 bases lay between the germline ends. The CDR3 is 11 amino acids. This CDR3 reads CARSHTGELFF. Here the CDR3 DNA reads TGTGCCAGAAGCCATACCGGGGAGCTGTTTTTT.

The rearrangement uses TRBV28 and TRBJ1-6, with D possibly matching TRBD1 (6 bases). Trimming took off 8 bases at V and 5 bases at J, with 10 bases between the two ends. Germline CDR1 is MDHEN and CDR2 is SYDVKM. CDR3 length equals 13 residues. The CDR3 spells CASHRDNNSPLHF. The CDR3 nucleotides are TGTGCCAGCCACCGGGACAATAATTCACCCCTCCACTTT.

J is TRBJ2-3 and V is TRBV5-1; possible D gene TRBD2, 5 bases. In germline, CDR1 is SGHRS, CDR2 YFSETQ. Trimming shortened V by 4 bases and J by 4 bases, and 19 bases separated the two germline ends. CDR3 length equals 16 residues. Here the CDR3 DNA reads TGCGCCAGCAGCGGGGAACTAGGGAGAGGGCCAGATACGCAGTATTTT. As protein: CASSGELGRGPDTQYF.

This chain uses TRBV2 with TRBJ1-2; TRBD1 might be the D (5 bases). The germline CDR1 and CDR2 sequences are SNHLY and FYNNEI. The CDR3 runs 14 residues. V lost 4 bases to trimming and J lost 4 bases, with 13 bases between them. The CDR3 region is CASSVDTPGYGYTF. As DNA, the CDR3 is TGTGCCAGCAGTGTGGACACGCCGGGCTATGGCTACACCTTC.

This clone was recorded a few times. The chain carries TRBV2 and TRBJ1-6, with 7 bases that match TRBD1. The V segment lost 1 base and the J segment 10 bases; nucleotides outside the gene matches: 7. Germline lookup yields CDR1 SNHLY and CDR2 FYNNEI. CDR3 length equals 15 residues. CDR3 coding DNA: TGTGCCAGCAGTGAAGAACAGGGGTTACGATCACCCCTCCACTTT. Residues: CASSEEQGLRSPLHF.

In regard to this clone: An end of the junction does not agree with germline; a read error may underlie this. This CDR3 is CASSLGPSSPGTLF. The DNA of the CDR3 is TGCGCCAGCAGCTTGGGGCCTAGCTCCCCTGGCACTCTCTTC. The chain joins TRBV5-1 to TRBJ2-1, with a possible D match to TRBD2 (5 bases). CDR3 size: 14 residues. Germline values: CDR1 SGHRS, CDR2 YFSETQ.

This chain links TRBV21-1 with TRBJ2-5; the D segment call TRBD1 is taken from the table without a DNA check. TRBV21-1 is tagged as a pseudogene. The CDR3 covers 16 residues. CDR3 residues: CASSKGRDRGGETQYF. In nucleotides, the CDR3 is TGTGCCAGCAGCAAAGGTAGGGACAGGGGTGGAGAGACCCAGTACTTC.

This chain connects TRBV18 to TRBJ1-4, with 7 bases lining up with TRBD1. The V segment lost 4 bases and the J segment 3 bases; nucleotides outside the gene matches: 8. CDR1 is KGHSH, CDR2 LQKENI, per germline. The CDR3 length is 16 residues. The CDR3 protein is CASSLDRVSANEKLFF. CDR3 sequence (DNA): TGTGCCAGCTCACTAGACAGGGTATCGGCTAATGAAAAACTGTTTTTT.

The chain combines TRBV12-3 or TRBV12-4 with TRBJ2-7; a weak D match, TRBD1 (6 bases). The CDR3 consists of 13 residues. V was trimmed by 5 bases and J by 7 bases, leaving 15 bases between them. The CDR3 is CASSHLRGGEQYF. DNA for the CDR3: TGTGCCAGCAGTCACCTCAGGGGCGGAGAGCAGTACTTC.

The chain recombines TRBV5-6 with TRBJ2-7; D uncertain. Germline-derived CDR1 and CDR2 are SGHDT and YYEEEE. V gave up 1 base and J gave up 4 bases, with 12 bases separating them. The CDR3 runs to 14 residues. The CDR3 region is CASSLFAERYEQYF. In DNA form, the CDR3 reads TGTGCCAGCAGCTTGTTCGCGGAGAGGTACGAGCAGTACTTC.

Note on this clone: Other DNA sequences from this sample encode an identical CDR3 as well. The rearrangement joins TRBV6-5 to TRBJ2-7; 8 bases fit TRBD1. This CDR3 comprises 15 residues. V lost 0 bases to trimming and J lost 2 bases; unmatched junction nucleotides: 3. Germline CDR1 MNHEY, CDR2 SVGAGI. CDR3 sequence reads: CASSYSRTGTYEQYF. CDR3 DNA sequence: TGTGCCAGCAGTTACTCGAGGACAGGGACCTACGAGCAGTACTTC.

This clone came up a few times. The chain couples TRBV28 to TRBJ1-5; 7 bases map to TRBD1. This CDR3 has 12 residues. The J segment lost 7 bases and the V segment lost 7 bases, leaving 4 bases of the junction unmatched. CDR1 is MDHEN, CDR2 SYDVKM, per germline. As DNA, the CDR3 is TGTGCCAGCAAGGGGGCTGGGCAGCCCCAGCATTTT. Translated: CASKGAGQPQHF.

The chain employs TRBV2 and TRBJ2-3; 10 bases line up with TRBD2. The CDR3 spans 14 residues. Germline lookup yields CDR1 SNHLY and CDR2 FYNNEI. V shed 5 bases, J shed 5 bases, and the junction held 4 bases outside the gene matches. Here the CDR3 DNA reads TGTGCCAGCAGTCGAGAGCGGGGGGGAGATACGCAGTATTTT. Translating it yields CASSRERGGDTQYF.

The rearrangement uses TRBV7-3 and TRBJ2-1; tentatively, D is TRBD1 (6 bases). Germline V gene sequence: CDR1 SGHTA, CDR2 FQGTGA. V lost 2 bases, J lost 1 base, and 6 bases lay in between. There are 14 residues in the CDR3. The CDR3 coding sequence is TGTGCCAGCAGCTTACAGGGGTCCTACAATGAGCAGTTCTTC. Its translation: CASSLQGSYNEQFF.